This passage covers 23 T cell receptor beta chains from one sample sequenced in a study of OX40 agonist ivuxolimab in advanced cancers. The table came from immunoSEQ multiplex PCR; TCRdb's copy has only in-frame clones and leaves some out. The sample comprises 73,000 or so clones, more than 75% of which are singletons, and 0.6% to 0.75% rests with the top ten. Sequences were derived from CD4+ or CD8+ T cells sorted from blood, sampled in a trial of the OX40 agonist ivuxolimab. All receptors come from an adult with an advanced solid tumor such as melanoma, head and neck, liver or kidney cancer.

V gene TRBV6-1 combines with J gene TRBJ1-5; a possible D gene is TRBD1 (6 bases). This CDR3 region has 13 residues. The V end lost 6 bases, the J end lost 11 bases, and 17 bases lay between the germline ends. Per germline, CDR1 MNHNS and CDR2 SASEGT. The CDR3 here is CASSQGPDRTQHF. The DNA for the CDR3 is TGTGCCAGCAGCCAGGGGCCCGATAGGACCCAGCATTTT.

The chain uses TRBV6-5 and TRBJ1-5; D may be TRBD1 (6 bases). Germline CDR1 MNHEY, CDR2 SVGAGI. There are 14 residues in the CDR3. Deletions cut 0 bases from V and 7 bases from J, with 10 bases between. As DNA, the CDR3 is TGTGCCAGCAGTTACTCAGGGGGTGGACAGCCCCAGCATTTT. Translating gives CASSYSGGGQPQHF.

The chain recombines TRBV4-3 with TRBJ1-1, with 10 positions matching TRBD1. Trimming removed 0 bases from V and 1 base from J; junction bases left unmatched: 8. Looked up from germline, CDR1 is LGHNA and CDR2 is YSLEER. The CDR3 is made up of 18 amino acids. CDR3 nucleotides: TGCGCCAGCAGCCAAGAGGATGGGACAGGGGCTTGGAACACTGAAGCTTTCTTT. Translating gives CASSQEDGTGAWNTEAFF.

The V call is TRBV6-1, the J call TRBJ1-2, with D possibly matching TRBD1 (6 bases). Per germline, CDR1 MNHNS and CDR2 SASEGT. This CDR3 has 15 amino acids. V lost 1 base, J lost 5 bases, and 14 bases lay in between. The CDR3 is CASSEDDRPSYGYTF. CDR3 bases: TGTGCCAGCAGTGAAGACGACAGGCCCTCGTATGGCTACACCTTC.

The rearrangement uses TRBV4-1 and TRBJ1-2; 8 nucleotides agree with TRBD1. V shed 0 bases, J shed 7 bases, and the junction held 7 bases outside the gene matches. The CDR3 consists of 15 residues. Germline assignment: CDR1 MGHRA and CDR2 YSYEKL. DNA for the CDR3: TGCGCCAGCAGCCAAGATCTTCAGGGGGCGGGTGGCTACACCTTC. This sequence encodes CASSQDLQGAGGYTF.

In this sample, this clone turned up once. This chain joins TRBV18 and TRBJ1-4; D perhaps matches TRBD1 (6 bases). V lost 3 bases and J lost 7, with 18 bases in between. Germline V lookup: CDR1 KGHSH, CDR2 LQKENI. The length of the CDR3 is 16 residues. CDR3 protein: CASSPPYTGLSEKLFF. For the CDR3, the DNA is TGTGCCAGCTCACCCCCCTATACAGGGTTGAGTGAAAAACTGTTTTTT.

The V and J genes are TRBV25-1 and TRBJ1-5, with TRBD1 matching over 8 bases. The CDR3 contains 15 residues. The V segment lost 2 bases and the J segment 4 bases; nucleotides outside the gene matches: 4. Germline CDR1 reads MGHDK; CDR2 reads SYGVNS. The CDR3 protein is CASSERQGSNQPQHF. CDR3 in DNA: TGTGCCAGCAGTGAAAGACAGGGGTCTAATCAGCCCCAGCATTTT.

The CDR3 bases are TGTGCCAGCAGTTTAGCCGGGTTAAAGATTCTAGCCAAAAACATTCAGTACTTC. This codes for CASSLAGLKILAKNIQYF. The chain combines TRBV28 with TRBJ2-4; unclear D gene. CDR3 length: 18 residues. Germline loops: CDR1 MDHEN, CDR2 SYDVKM. V lost 2 bases and J lost 0, with 17 bases in between.

The V and J genes are TRBV6-6 and TRBJ1-6; no definite D call. This CDR3 is built from 15 residues. Trimming removed 10 bases at V and 5 bases at J, with 18 bases between. CDR1 MNHNY and CDR2 SVGAGI come from the germline V gene (reference sequence). The CDR3 bases are TGTGCCACCCGACGACCCCCTCGGGATAATTCACCCCTCCACTTT. Its translation: CATRRPPRDNSPLHF.

The rearrangement links TRBV10-2 to TRBJ2-7, with 7 nucleotides matching TRBD2. The trim removed 2 bases at V and 5 bases at J, leaving 6 bases unmatched. Germline-derived CDR1 and CDR2 are WSHSY and SAAADI. CDR3 length: 14 amino acids. The CDR3 region is CASSEGRLADEQYF. The CDR3 coding sequence is TGCGCCAGCAGTGAGGGGCGGCTAGCGGACGAGCAGTACTTC.

The V call is TRBV2, the J call TRBJ2-5; TRBD2 might be the D (7 bases). The CDR3 has 19 residues. Between the trimmed V and J ends, which lost 5 bases and 0 bases, there was a span of 25 bases. Germline V gives CDR1 SNHLY, CDR2 FYNNEI. Here the CDR3 reads CASSYEVGGRRGDQETQYF. The CDR3 DNA reads TGTGCCAGCAGTTACGAAGTAGGGGGGCGCCGGGGGGACCAAGAGACCCAGTACTTC.

The chain links TRBV30 to TRBJ1-6, with a weak D call TRBD1 (6 bases). V shed 2 bases and J shed 8 bases, with 16 bases lying between them. This CDR3 has 15 amino acids. CDR1 is GTSNPN, CDR2 SVGIG, per germline (reference sequence). CDR3 nucleotide sequence: TGTGCCTGGAGTACAGGGTTTCGCGATGATTCACCCCTCCACTTT. Its translation is CAWSTGFRDDSPLHF.

The chain joins TRBV6-5 to TRBJ2-7; unclear D gene. Germline loops: CDR1 MNHEY, CDR2 SVGAGI. V was pared by 6 bases and J by 8 bases, with 17 bases between. The CDR3 runs 13 residues. The CDR3: CASRPRPPSQQYF. The CDR3 region has the DNA TGTGCCAGCAGGCCACGACCTCCCTCCCAGCAGTACTTC.

Here the CDR3 DNA reads TGCGCCAGCAGCCAAGCTAGCGGGGGGAACTACAATGAGCAGTTCTTC. The encoded protein is CASSQASGGNYNEQFF. The rearrangement joins TRBV4-3 to TRBJ2-1; 11 bases agree with TRBD2. CDR3 length equals 16 residues. Germline CDR1 and CDR2: LGHNA and YSLEER. J was trimmed by 3 bases and V by 1 base; bases with no gene match: 2.

The chain links TRBV7-6 to TRBJ2-7; the D gene could be TRBD1 or TRBD2 (5 bases each). V lost 2 bases and J 6 bases, leaving 11 bases between the germline ends. CDR3 length: 13 residues. Germline CDR1 and CDR2: SGHVS and FNYEAQ. The CDR3 sequence: CASSLYRDAEQYF. The CDR3 DNA follows: TGTGCCAGCAGCTTATACCGGGACGCCGAGCAGTACTTC.

This clone was counted a few times. The rearrangement joins TRBV30 to TRBJ1-1, with 7 positions matching TRBD1. Germline values: CDR1 GTSNPN, CDR2 SVGIG (reference sequence). This CDR3 has 16 residues. J gave up 6 bases and V 0 bases, and 13 bases lay outside the gene matches. The CDR3 reads CAWSVHRQGGYSEAFF. The CDR3 nucleotides read TGTGCCTGGAGTGTACACCGACAGGGTGGTTACTCTGAAGCTTTCTTT.

The genes are TRBV30 and TRBJ2-5; 11 bases map to TRBD2. The CDR3 totals 16 residues. Germline assignment: CDR1 GTSNPN and CDR2 SVGIG (reference sequence). Trimming at V came to 5 bases and at J to 5 bases, leaving 13 bases not matched to a gene. This CDR3 reads CAWELAGGKTGETQYF. DNA of the CDR3: TGTGCCTGGGAGTTAGCGGGAGGGAAAACGGGGGAGACCCAGTACTTC.

J is TRBJ1-2 and V is TRBV28, with no clear D. The germline CDR1 and CDR2 sequences are MDHEN and SYDVKM. The CDR3 runs 11 residues. V gave up 7 bases and J gave up 4 bases, with 7 bases separating them. The CDR3 sequence is CASTTTYGYTF. The CDR3 bases are TGTGCCAGCACTACCACCTATGGCTACACCTTC.

This chain joins TRBV27 and TRBJ1-2; perhaps TRBD1 as D (6 bases). The V and J ends lost 3 bases and 5 bases respectively, with 10 bases between them. Germline-derived CDR1 and CDR2 are MNHEY and SMNVEV (reference sequence). The CDR3 is made up of 13 amino acids. The CDR3 loop reads CASSFGTRYGYTF. CDR3 bases: TGTGCCAGCAGTTTTGGGACACGGTATGGCTACACCTTC.

The chain uses TRBV6-1 and TRBJ2-3; D possibly corresponds to TRBD2 (5 bases). V shed 6 bases and J shed 8 bases, with 12 bases lying between them. The CDR3 is 12 residues long. CDR1 and CDR2 (germline): MNHNS, SASEGT. CDR3 region: CASSLGSGTQYF. CDR3 DNA sequence: TGTGCCAGCAGCCTGGGGAGCGGTACGCAGTATTTT.

This rearrangement joins TRBV6-1 to TRBJ1-1; tentatively, D is TRBD1 (5 bases). The germline V and J ends were trimmed by 4 bases and 1 base, with 7 bases remaining between them. Per germline, CDR1 MNHNS and CDR2 SASEGT. The CDR3 has 13 amino acids. CDR3 region: CASSVGGNTEAFF. The CDR3 nucleotides are TGTGCCAGCAGTGTTGGGGGGAACACTGAAGCTTTCTTT.

The chain employs TRBV28 and TRBJ2-3; D gene uncertain. Germline CDR1 MDHEN, CDR2 SYDVKM. Trimming cost V 3 bases and J 2 bases, with 9 bases left between them. The CDR3 is 14 residues long. The CDR3 DNA is TGTGCCAGCAGTTTTGGGCAATCCACAGATACGCAGTATTTT. Its translation: CASSFGQSTDTQYF. The full variable domain, rest sourced from reference TRBV28 and TRBJ2-3, is DVKVTQSSRYLVKRTGEKVFLECVQDMDHENMFWYRQDPGLGLRLIYFSYDVKMKEKGDIPEGYSVSREKKERFSLILESASTNQTSMYLCASSFGQSTDTQYFGPGTRLTVL.

This clone has only one observation. The chain links TRBV28 to TRBJ1-5, with a possible D match to TRBD1 (5 bases). The germline V and J ends were trimmed by 2 bases and 2 bases, with 16 bases remaining between them. Germline V gene lookup returns CDR1 MDHEN and CDR2 SYDVKM. The CDR3 has 17 amino acids. The CDR3 sequence: CASSLQGGALRNQPQHF. The CDR3 DNA is TGTGCCAGCAGTTTACAAGGAGGGGCATTACGCAATCAGCCCCAGCATTTT.